This section outlines one T cell receptor beta chain sequence together with its context. This clonotype appeared a few times. It lacks a known antigen. No much larger clonotype is one base removed from it; base qualities were not supplied. The data were taken from a study of vaccination and CD4 T cells after COVID-19 (dated 2022 in TCRdb). Describing the broader study: The convalescent cohort comprised six males and four females, including two Hispanic individuals, seven Caucasians, two Asians and one multiracial person. Control cultures received a CEFX viral epitope pool as the positive control, an HIV-1 Nef peptide pool as the negative control, or no peptide. The cultures were stimulated with overlapping spike peptide pools from SARS-CoV-2 and from the common cold coronaviruses HCoV-NL63, HCoV-OC43 and HCoV-229E. Post-vaccine blood samples were obtained a median of approximately 74 days after the second vaccine dose, with a range of roughly 14 to 241 days. Participants received two doses of either the Pfizer-BioNTech BNT162b2 vaccine (n=8) or the Moderna mRNA-1273 vaccine (n=2). The spike-specific CD4+ TCR repertoire was compared before and after mRNA vaccination in over nine COVID-19 convalescent patients and 4 infection-naive healthy vaccine recipients. Post-COVID blood samples from convalescent patients were collected a median of 101 days after diagnosis, with a range of roughly 30 to 170 days. Results the study describes overall, beyond this receptor: In convalescent patients, a median around 86% of post-vaccine SARS-CoV-2-reactive clones were detected only after vaccination, suggesting vaccine-specific priming. Nearly all vaccine-specific clones in convalescent patients (304 of 307) were mono-reactive for SARS-CoV-2 spike rather than cross-reactive with common cold coronaviruses. The median number of SARS-CoV-2-reactive clonotypes rose from about 23 after infection to 38 after vaccination, but the change was not significant. Relatively few convalescent patients were included in the study, and early timepoints after natural infection were not analyzed.

Receptor amplification or capture employed PCR. DNA from cultured CD4+ T cells underwent TCR sequencing with the Oncomine TCR Beta short-read assay at the Johns Hopkins FTIC core. The QIAamp micro DNA kit was used to extract genomic DNA from the cultured CD4+ T cells. Oncomine TCR Beta libraries from cultured CD4+ T cells were pooled using unique dual indexes and sequenced on an Illumina iSeq 100. Per the source publication's procedure: Non-productive sequences were filtered out, and CDR3s that did not start with C, did not end with F or W, or were shorter than 7 amino acids were discarded. Antigen-specific clonotypes were identified using the MANAFEST web application through comparison of peptide-stimulated wells with reference and other culture wells. Positive clones required FDR below 0.05, an odds ratio above 5, and productive frequency above 0.1% in at least two of three replicate wells. Clonotypes that were significantly expanded in both SARS-CoV-2 spike wells and at least one common cold coronavirus spike condition were defined as cross-reactive. Similarity between CDR3 sequences was evaluated in R version 3.6.1 using Levenshtein distances (stringdist) and unrooted phylogenetic trees (ape). TCRdb handled the public reads itself, with Q25 trimming in fastp and clone calling in MiXCR, and kept productive beta chains. Duplicate CDR3 protein sequences are folded into a single record with the most common DNA and genes. These V and J calls originate from TCRdb's pipeline instead of the authors' own analysis. Here the sample has roughly 28,000 distinct CDR3 sequences; about two thirds occur a single time. The ten largest clones take up 17% of the sample.

In light of the paper, this sample's treatment or condition label describes: roughly 10-day PBMC culture with coronavirus spike peptide pools or control peptides (ViraFEST assay). To expand antigen-specific T cells with peptide pools and then pick out the expanded clonotypes through TCR sequencing, the study relied on the ViraFEST assay. Negative nucleocapsid antibody tests before and after vaccination confirmed that the healthy vaccine recipients had no prior SARS-CoV-2 infection. Over 1.5 million PBMCs per well were cultured in IMDM with roughly 5% human AB serum and approximately 9.1 IU/ml IL-2, plus 10 ug/ml peptide pools. On days 3 and 7, half of the culture medium was replaced with fresh IL-2-containing medium. After approximately 11 days of culture, CD4+ T cells were isolated by negative selection with the EasySep CD4+ T cell isolation kit. Ficoll-Paque Plus gradient centrifugation was used to isolate PBMCs from whole blood, and the isolated PBMCs were then either used fresh or cryopreserved at -140C. Culture conditions were generally each tested in triplicate wells.

Reading the germline V gene (reference sequence) gives CDR1 DFQATT and CDR2 SNEGSKA. Relative to germline, V is missing 5 bases and J is missing 10 bases, with 15 bases of the junction outside any gene match. The CDR3 has 16 amino acids, counting the end cysteine and phenylalanine. The entry retains the CDR3 DNA only, 48 bases that are in frame from base 1. The chain is made from TRBV20-1 and TRBJ1-6, and TRBD1 aligns with 9 junction nucleotides. Sequenced here: CD4+ T cells from blood, cultured in vitro, sampled after SARS-CoV-2 vaccination. This TCR was recovered from a human donor who received a COVID-19 vaccine. In nucleotide form, the sequence is TGCAGTGCTGCAAAAAGTCGACAGGGGGTGGGCTCACCCCTCCACTTT. This codes for CSAAKSRQGVGSPLHF.